The 21 T cell receptor beta chains reported below all come from one sample, sequenced in a study of beta chain features in type 1 diabetes. The sequenced template was cDNA made from the entire isolated RNA. Sequencing was performed with immunoSEQ multiplex PCR; in TCRdb, only in-frame clones are kept and a portion is missing. The sample shows around 280,000 clones, roughly 8% of them seen only once. The sequencing input was central memory CD4+ T cells from blood. The receptors derive from a young woman in good health.

The chain combines TRBV5-1 with TRBJ2-2; a possible D gene is TRBD1 (5 bases). CDR1 and CDR2 from the germline V gene are SGHRS and YFSETQ. The CDR3 has 15 residues. Trimming shortened V by 0 bases and J by 3 bases, and 9 bases separated the two germline ends. CDR3 bases: TGCGCCAGCAGCTTGGGCCCGACAGACACCGGGGAGCTGTTTTTT. This translates into CASSLGPTDTGELFF.

V usage is TRBV2 and J usage is TRBJ1-5; 10 positions match TRBD1. The CDR3 contains 15 residues. Germline V CDR1 and CDR2: SNHLY, FYNNEI. V gave up 6 bases and J gave up 7 bases; unmatched junction bases: 9. The CDR3 region is CASRSDRGPRQPQHF. CDR3 coding DNA: TGTGCCAGCAGGTCAGACAGGGGGCCGAGGCAGCCCCAGCATTTT.

There are a few counts of this clone. This chain uses TRBV14 with TRBJ2-7; weak D call: TRBD1 (7 bases). From germline, CDR1 is SGHDN and CDR2 FVKESK. This CDR3 is 20 amino acids long. The V end was cut by 2 bases, the J end by 0 bases, with 26 bases between. As DNA, the CDR3 is TGTGCCAGCAGCCAACGAAGTTTCCGATCAGGGGGGCCGAGCTCCTACGAGCAGTACTTC. Translation gives CASSQRSFRSGGPSSYEQYF.

This clone was observed a handful of times. This chain connects TRBV29-1 to TRBJ1-3; the match to TRBD1 covers 9 bases. CDR1 SQVTM and CDR2 ANQGSEA come from the germline V gene. J lost 8 bases, V lost 6 bases, and 14 bases had no gene match. The CDR3 covers 15 residues. CDR3 amino acids: CSVAAPGQGLDTIYF. The DNA of the CDR3 is TGCAGCGTCGCAGCCCCGGGACAGGGTCTCGACACCATATATTTT. The variable domain in full, with the rest retrieved from reference TRBV29-1 and TRBJ1-3, is SAVISQKPSRDICQRGTSLTIQCQVDSQVTMMFWYRQQPGQSLTLIATANQGSEATYESGFVIDKFPISRPNLTFSTLTVSNMSPEDSSIYLCSVAAPGQGLDTIYFGEGSWLTVV.

The chain joins TRBV7-6 to TRBJ1-5; no reliable D call. The V and J ends lost 4 bases and 5 bases respectively, with 9 bases between them. Germline V gives CDR1 SGHVS, CDR2 FNYEAQ. The CDR3 covers 13 residues. The CDR3: CASSWWTDQPQHF. In DNA, the CDR3 is TGTGCCAGCAGCTGGTGGACTGATCAGCCCCAGCATTTT.

This clone was observed a handful of times. The genes are TRBV4-3 and TRBJ1-6; possibly TRBD1 for D (5 bases). The CDR3 is made up of 16 amino acids. Trimming cost V 0 bases and J 7 bases, with 13 bases left between them. Germline-derived CDR1 and CDR2 are LGHNA and YSLEER. The CDR3: CASSQESRGPNSPLHF. The CDR3 DNA reads as TGCGCCAGCAGCCAAGAAAGCCGGGGCCCGAATTCACCCCTCCACTTT.

This clone was found many times. Additional DNA sequences in this sample encode the identical CDR3. The V call is TRBV5-1, the J call TRBJ1-3, with D unresolved. The ends were cut back, 0 bases at V and 0 bases at J, with 4 bases in the middle. CDR1 SGHRS and CDR2 YFSETQ come from the germline V gene. This CDR3 has 14 amino acids. The CDR3 is CASSLGSSGNTIYF. The CDR3 DNA follows: TGCGCCAGCAGCTTGGGATCCTCTGGAAACACCATATATTTT.

This clone was counted many times. The rearrangement links TRBV19 to TRBJ1-5; 10 nucleotides align to TRBD1. CDR1 and CDR2 (germline): LNHDA, SQIVND (reference sequence). V lost 10 bases and J lost 5; bases outside the gene matches: 5. This CDR3 contains 13 residues. CDR3: CATAGTGDQPQHF. DNA of the CDR3: TGTGCCACCGCCGGGACAGGGGATCAGCCCCAGCATTTT.

The rearrangement joins TRBV13 to TRBJ2-3; D call uncertain. The germline gives CDR1 PRHDT, CDR2 FYEKMQ (reference sequence). Trimming took off 0 bases at V and 6 bases at J, with 16 bases between the two ends. CDR3 length: 16 amino acids. The CDR3 coding sequence is TGTGCCAGCAGCTTAGGCCTAAGCCGTCTTGGCGATACGCAGTATTTT. Encoded protein: CASSLGLSRLGDTQYF. Full variable domain (remainder filled in from reference TRBV13 and TRBJ2-3): AAGVIQSPRHLIKEKRETATLKCYPIPRHDTVYWYQQGPGQDPQFLISFYEKMQSDKGSIPDRFSAQQFSDYHSELNMSSLELGDSALYFCASSLGLSRLGDTQYFGPGTRLTVL.

In nucleotides, the CDR3 is TGCAGCGTTGAATGGTTAGGGTTGCACTACAATGAGCAGTTCTTC. Its translation is CSVEWLGLHYNEQFF. The chain carries TRBV29-1 and TRBJ2-1; unclear D gene. CDR3 length: 15 amino acids. Between the trimmed V and J ends, which lost 2 bases and 3 bases, there was a span of 14 bases. CDR1 and CDR2 from the germline V gene are SQVTM and ANQGSEA.

The sample holds a few counts of this clone. The gene calls are TRBV5-1 and TRBJ1-2; D unresolved. The germline V gene encodes CDR1 SGHRS and CDR2 YFSETQ. The CDR3 runs 12 residues. Trimming shortened V by 2 bases and J by 7 bases, and 9 bases separated the two germline ends. The DNA for the CDR3 is TGCGCCAGCAGCTTCGGGCAGAGTGGCTACACCTTC. This sequence encodes CASSFGQSGYTF. The complete variable domain, with remaining parts taken from reference TRBV5-1 and TRBJ1-2, reads KAGVTQTPRYLIKTRGQQVTLSCSPISGHRSVSWYQQTPGQGLQFLFEYFSETQRNKGNFPGRFSGRQFSNSRSEMNVSTLELGDSALYLCASSFGQSGYTFGSGTRLTVV.

This clone was counted only a few times. The V gene is TRBV7-9, the J gene TRBJ1-2, with 9 bases fitting TRBD1. The CDR3 consists of 14 residues. Germline V gene lookup returns CDR1 SEHNR and CDR2 FQNEAQ (reference sequence). The J segment lost 6 bases and the V segment lost 4 bases, leaving 6 bases of the junction unmatched. The CDR3 sequence: CASSSTGTGNGYTF. Written as DNA, the CDR3 is TGTGCCAGCAGCTCAACGGGGACAGGGAATGGCTACACCTTC.

This chain connects TRBV18 to TRBJ1-5; D gene ambiguous. Germline CDR1 KGHSH, CDR2 LQKENI. The CDR3 sequence is 15 residues long. V was pared by 0 bases and J by 1 base, with 7 bases between. CDR3 residues: CASSPPRASNQPQHF. As DNA, the CDR3 is TGTGCCAGCTCACCACCGAGGGCAAGCAATCAGCCCCAGCATTTT.

This clone was seen a few times. This chain connects TRBV5-4 to TRBJ2-7; 13 bases fit TRBD2. Germline assignment: CDR1 SGHNT and CDR2 YYREEE (reference sequence). Losses at the gene ends were 4 bases for V and 7 bases for J; bases not matched to a gene: 8. CDR3 size: 15 residues. CDR3 DNA: TGTGCCAGCAGCGCACTAGCGGGAGGGCCGGGAGAGCAGTACTTC. Translated, it gives CASSALAGGPGEQYF.

The rearrangement links TRBV29-1 to TRBJ2-2; D gene unclear. Germline-derived CDR1 and CDR2 are SQVTM and ANQGSEA. This CDR3 has 15 amino acids. V gave up 0 bases and J gave up 1 base, with 9 bases separating them. As DNA, the CDR3 is TGCAGCGTTGAAGATCAAGACGGGAACACCGGGGAGCTGTTTTTT. Its protein product is CSVEDQDGNTGELFF.

This chain connects TRBV30 to TRBJ2-1, with 8 bases matching TRBD1. The CDR3 sequence is 15 residues long. With 3 bases clipped from V and 6 bases from J, the junction kept 10 bases outside the gene matches. The germline gives CDR1 GTSNPN, CDR2 SVGIG (reference sequence). The CDR3 DNA reads TGTGCCTGGAGGGGCCGGGACAGGCGACTCAATGAGCAGTTCTTC. Translating gives CAWRGRDRRLNEQFF.

The rearrangement uses TRBV7-2 and TRBJ2-1; the D is unclear. V gave up 6 bases and J gave up 4 bases, with 10 bases separating them. Germline values: CDR1 SGHTA, CDR2 FQGNSA. The CDR3 runs to 13 residues. CDR3 protein: CASRSNAYNEQFF. The CDR3 nucleotides are TGTGCCAGCAGGAGCAACGCGTACAATGAGCAGTTCTTC. The full variable domain, completed using reference TRBV7-2 and TRBJ2-1, is GAGVSQSPSNKVTEKGKDVELRCDPISGHTALYWYRQSLGQGLEFLIYFQGNSAPDKSGLPSDRFSAERTGGSVSTLTIQRTQQEDSAVYLCASRSNAYNEQFFGPGTRLTVL.

This clone was observed a handful of times. Other DNA sequences in this specimen translate into the identical CDR3. The V call is TRBV7-3, the J call TRBJ2-5; TRBD1 matches at 9 bases. J lost 4 bases, V lost 4 bases, and 4 bases had no gene match. The CDR3 runs to 14 residues. Germline-derived CDR1 and CDR2 are SGHTA and FQGTGA. This CDR3 reads CASSSGTGLETQYF. CDR3 DNA: TGTGCCAGCAGCTCGGGGACAGGGCTAGAGACCCAGTACTTC.

This clone appeared a few times. V gene TRBV11-1 combines with J gene TRBJ1-1; D possibly corresponds to TRBD1 (5 bases). The CDR3 contains 15 residues. V lost 8 bases, J lost 0 bases, and 16 bases lay in between. Germline V gene lookup returns CDR1 SGHAT and CDR2 FQDESV (reference sequence). The CDR3 loop is CASRRGGTMNTEAFF. The CDR3 nucleotides are TGTGCCAGCCGGAGGGGCGGTACCATGAACACTGAAGCTTTCTTT.

This clone was recorded at least ten times. The DNA for the CDR3 is TGTGCCAGCAGCCCCCCTCAAGAGACCCAGTACTTC. It codes for CASSPPQETQYF. V gene TRBV7-2 combines with J gene TRBJ2-5; the D is unclear. The V end lost 5 bases, the J end lost 2 bases, and 6 bases lay between the germline ends. In germline, CDR1 is SGHTA, CDR2 FQGNSA. The CDR3 sequence is 12 residues long.

This clone has just a few counts. This chain connects TRBV7-9 to TRBJ1-1; 8 bases are shared with TRBD1. Per germline, CDR1 SEHNR and CDR2 FQNEAQ (reference sequence). This CDR3 comprises 11 residues. The V and J ends lost 5 bases and 8 bases, in that order; junction bases with no gene match: 1. The DNA of the CDR3 is TGTGCCAGCAGCCGACAGGGGGAAGCTTTCTTT. Translating it yields CASSRQGEAFF.